The clone carrying this T cell receptor (beta chain) is a singleton in its sample. The antigen is not known. All patients were treatment-naive before thyroid surgery. There are 14 residues in the CDR3. Trimming removed 0 bases at V and 8 bases at J, with 11 bases between. CDR1 is SEHNR and CDR2 is FQNEAQ in the germline V gene (reference sequence). The record originates from a study of metastatic and nonmetastatic thyroid tumors. On the study more broadly: Both malignant and benign thyroid patients supplied peripheral blood and tumor or nodule tissue samples, across which the repertoires of these patients were then compared.

In the original workflow: CDR3 was compared across clinicopathological groups, and the resulting differences were used to build a distant-metastasis classifier for papillary thyroid cancer. With MiXCR, TCRdb reprocessed the PCR reads. What appears here as the V and J calls and clone size reflects TCRdb's work, not the paper's. The sample carries several thousand clones, 25% to 30% recorded once. Study-level points and caveats: Malignant thyroid tumors reportedly had TCR beta diversity that was significantly higher than in benign nodules, in blood and tumor.

The source material was adjacent normal tissue. The chain combines TRBV7-9 with TRBJ2-1; weak D call: TRBD2 (5 bases). The TCR originated in a female donor with papillary thyroid cancer or a benign thyroid nodule (not recorded which). Some clones in this sample may be carry-over from other donors' samples. DNA for the CDR3: TGTGCCAGCAGCTTAGCCGGGGAGCGGCATGAGCAGTTCTTC. Amino acid sequence: CASSLAGERHEQFF.